This TCR beta chain was identified during a study of T cells in Graves' hyperthyroidism and ophthalmopathy. V dropped 4 bases and J dropped 2; count of bases not matched to a gene: 9. The CDR3 has 15 amino acids. The germline gives CDR1 GTSNPN, CDR2 SVGIG (reference sequence). From more than 8 ml of fresh peripheral blood, PBMCs were isolated. Amplification of TCR beta CDR3 regions used RNA as the template. The study used the HTBI primer set for a first-round RT-PCR of the TCR CDR3. TCRdb re-analysed the multiplex PCR reads in MiXCR, keeping a single row per CDR3 protein. The sample holds approximately 400,000 distinct CDR3 sequences, roughly 12% seen once. Concerning this clonotype: What it binds is not known.

Study-level findings and limits: Expanded thyroid clonotypes (above 0.001) were mostly also found in blood. Model predictions of ophthalmopathy came a median 6.5 months before onset. A model built on 13 V-J features separated ophthalmopathy from stable hyperthyroidism.

The origin of this receptor is a man aged 25-40 years with Graves' hyperthyroidism that later progressed to Graves' ophthalmopathy. The sequencing sample was made of blood. This chain uses TRBV30 with TRBJ2-3; 7 bases are shared with TRBD1. The CDR3 loop reads CAWNRQGRFTDTQYF. In DNA form, the CDR3 reads TGTGCCTGGAACCGACAGGGACGGTTCACAGATACGCAGTATTTT.